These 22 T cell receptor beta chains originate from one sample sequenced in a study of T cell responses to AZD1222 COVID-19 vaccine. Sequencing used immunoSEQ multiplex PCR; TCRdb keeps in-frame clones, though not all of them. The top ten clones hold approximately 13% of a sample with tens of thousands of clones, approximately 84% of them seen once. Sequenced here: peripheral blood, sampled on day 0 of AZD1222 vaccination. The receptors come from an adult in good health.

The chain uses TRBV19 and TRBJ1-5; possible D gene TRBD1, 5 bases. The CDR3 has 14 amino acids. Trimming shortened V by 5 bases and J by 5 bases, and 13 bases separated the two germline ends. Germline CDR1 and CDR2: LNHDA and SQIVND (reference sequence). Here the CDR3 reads CASSGRAKDQPQHF. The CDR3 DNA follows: TGTGCCAGTAGTGGCAGGGCGAAGGATCAGCCCCAGCATTTT.

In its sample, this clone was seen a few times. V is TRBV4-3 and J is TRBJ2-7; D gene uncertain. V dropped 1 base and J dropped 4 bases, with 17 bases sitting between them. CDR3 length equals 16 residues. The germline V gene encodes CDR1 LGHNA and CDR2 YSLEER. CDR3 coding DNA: TGCGCCAGCAGCCAAGGGTCCGGTGGAGATTGGTACGAGCAGTACTTC. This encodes CASSQGSGGDWYEQYF.

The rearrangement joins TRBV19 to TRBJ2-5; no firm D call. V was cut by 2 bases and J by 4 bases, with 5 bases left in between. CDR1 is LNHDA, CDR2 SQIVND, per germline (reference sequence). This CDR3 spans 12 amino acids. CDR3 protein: CASSIYSETQYF. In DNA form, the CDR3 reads TGTGCCAGTAGTATATACTCAGAGACCCAGTACTTC.

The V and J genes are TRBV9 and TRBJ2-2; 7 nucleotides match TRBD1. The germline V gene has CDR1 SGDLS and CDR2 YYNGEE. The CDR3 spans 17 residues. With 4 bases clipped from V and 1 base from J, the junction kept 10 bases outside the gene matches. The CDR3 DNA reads TGTGCCAGCAGCCTACTATCCGGGACAGAGAACACCGGGGAGCTGTTTTTT. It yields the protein CASSLLSGTENTGELFF.

CDR3 sequence (DNA): TGTGCCAGCAGACCCACTGGGACAGGGCCTGTTGGTGGCTACACCTTC. Protein product: CASRPTGTGPVGGYTF. This chain joins TRBV6-6 and TRBJ1-2; 9 nucleotides match TRBD1. The CDR3 is 16 amino acids. Germline V lookup: CDR1 MNHNY, CDR2 SVGAGI (reference sequence). V gave up 6 bases and J gave up 7 bases; unmatched junction bases: 15.

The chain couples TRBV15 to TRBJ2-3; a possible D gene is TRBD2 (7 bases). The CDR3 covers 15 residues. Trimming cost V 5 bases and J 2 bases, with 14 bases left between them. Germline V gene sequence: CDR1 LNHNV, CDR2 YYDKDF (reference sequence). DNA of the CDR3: TGTGCCACCAGCGGACCCGGGGGGCTCACAGATACGCAGTATTTT. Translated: CATSGPGGLTDTQYF.

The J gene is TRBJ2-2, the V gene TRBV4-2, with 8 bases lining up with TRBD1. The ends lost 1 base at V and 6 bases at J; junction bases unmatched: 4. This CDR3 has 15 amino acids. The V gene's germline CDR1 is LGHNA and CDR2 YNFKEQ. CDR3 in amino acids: CASSQAQTGAGELFF. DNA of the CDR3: TGTGCCAGCAGCCAAGCCCAGACAGGGGCCGGGGAGCTGTTTTTT.

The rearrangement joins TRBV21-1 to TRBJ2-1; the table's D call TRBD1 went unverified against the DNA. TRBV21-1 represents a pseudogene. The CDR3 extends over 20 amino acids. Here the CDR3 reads CASSNDPGQTKTTSYNEQFF. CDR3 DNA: TGTGCCAGCAGCAACGACCCGGGACAGACAAAGACGACCTCCTACAATGAGCAGTTCTTC.

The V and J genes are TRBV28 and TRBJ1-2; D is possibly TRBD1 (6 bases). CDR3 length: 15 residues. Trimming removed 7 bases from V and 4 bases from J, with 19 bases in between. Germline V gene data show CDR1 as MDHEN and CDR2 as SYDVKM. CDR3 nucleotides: TGTGCCAGCAAGGGACACAGGGACGGAAGCTATGGCTACACCTTC. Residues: CASKGHRDGSYGYTF.

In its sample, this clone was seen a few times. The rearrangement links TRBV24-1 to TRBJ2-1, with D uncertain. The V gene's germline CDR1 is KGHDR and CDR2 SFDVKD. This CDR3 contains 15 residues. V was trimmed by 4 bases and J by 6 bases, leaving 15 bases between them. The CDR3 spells CATSDPQTSGNEQFF. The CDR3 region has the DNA TGTGCCACCAGTGACCCACAGACGTCGGGCAATGAGCAGTTCTTC.

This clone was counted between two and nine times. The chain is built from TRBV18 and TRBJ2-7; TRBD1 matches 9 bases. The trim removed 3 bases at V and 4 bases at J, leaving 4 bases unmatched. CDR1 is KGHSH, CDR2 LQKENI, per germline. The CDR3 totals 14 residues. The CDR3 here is CASSPDRGGYEQYF. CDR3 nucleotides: TGTGCCAGCTCACCGGACAGGGGCGGGTACGAGCAGTACTTC.

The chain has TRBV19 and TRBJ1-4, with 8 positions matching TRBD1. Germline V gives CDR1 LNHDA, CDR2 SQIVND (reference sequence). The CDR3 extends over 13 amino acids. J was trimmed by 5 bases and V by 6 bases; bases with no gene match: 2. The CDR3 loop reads CASRGDRNEKLFF. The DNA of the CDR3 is TGTGCCAGTAGGGGGGACAGGAATGAAAAACTGTTTTTT.

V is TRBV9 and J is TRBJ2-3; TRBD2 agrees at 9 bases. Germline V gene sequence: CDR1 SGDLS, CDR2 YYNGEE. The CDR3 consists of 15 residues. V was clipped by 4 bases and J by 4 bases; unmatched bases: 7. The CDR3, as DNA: TGTGCCAGCAGCCTTGGCGGGGGGGCCGCAGATACGCAGTATTTT. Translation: CASSLGGGAADTQYF.

The CDR3 coding sequence is TGTGCCAGTCGACAAGATAAAGCTTTCTTT. This translates into CASRQDKAFF. The chain joins TRBV21-1 to TRBJ1-1; the table's D call, TRBD1, was not checked against the DNA. TRBV21-1 is given as a pseudogene. CDR3 length: 10 amino acids.

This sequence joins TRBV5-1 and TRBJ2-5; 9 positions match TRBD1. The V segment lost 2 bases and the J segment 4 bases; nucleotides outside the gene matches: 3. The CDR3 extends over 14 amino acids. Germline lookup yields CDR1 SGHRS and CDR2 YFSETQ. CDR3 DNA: TGCGCCAGCAGCTTTCCGGACAGGGGAGAGACCCAGTACTTC. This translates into CASSFPDRGETQYF.

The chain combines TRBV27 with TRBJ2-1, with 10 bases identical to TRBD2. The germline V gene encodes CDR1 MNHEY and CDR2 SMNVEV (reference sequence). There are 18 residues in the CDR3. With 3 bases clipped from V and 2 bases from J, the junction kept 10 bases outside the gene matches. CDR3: CASSFLSPSGGAYNEQFF. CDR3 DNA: TGTGCCAGCAGTTTTCTCTCCCCTAGCGGGGGTGCCTACAATGAGCAGTTCTTC.

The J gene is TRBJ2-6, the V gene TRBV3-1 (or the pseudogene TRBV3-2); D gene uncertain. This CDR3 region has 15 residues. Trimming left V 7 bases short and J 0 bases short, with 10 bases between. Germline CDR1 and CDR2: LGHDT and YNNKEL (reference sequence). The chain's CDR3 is CASTLRFSGANVLTF. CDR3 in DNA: TGTGCCAGCACGCTCCGTTTCTCTGGGGCCAACGTCCTGACTTTC.

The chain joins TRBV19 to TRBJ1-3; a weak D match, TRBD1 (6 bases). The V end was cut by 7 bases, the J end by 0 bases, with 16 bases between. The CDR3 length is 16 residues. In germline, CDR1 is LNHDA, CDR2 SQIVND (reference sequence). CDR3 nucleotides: TGTGCCAGTACTTGGGGACACTTATTCTCTGGAAACACCATATATTTT. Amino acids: CASTWGHLFSGNTIYF.

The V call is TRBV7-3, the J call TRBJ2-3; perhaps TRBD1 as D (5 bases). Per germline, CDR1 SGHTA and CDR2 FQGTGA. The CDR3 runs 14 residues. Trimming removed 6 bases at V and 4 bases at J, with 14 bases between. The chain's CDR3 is CASSPRAPPDTQYF. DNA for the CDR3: TGTGCCAGCAGTCCCAGGGCTCCCCCAGATACGCAGTATTTT.

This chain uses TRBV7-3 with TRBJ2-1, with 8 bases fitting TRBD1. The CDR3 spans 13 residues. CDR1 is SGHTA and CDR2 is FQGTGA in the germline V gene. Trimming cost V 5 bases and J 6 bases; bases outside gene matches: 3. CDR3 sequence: CASSLQGGNEQFF. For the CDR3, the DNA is TGTGCCAGCAGCCTACAGGGGGGCAATGAGCAGTTCTTC. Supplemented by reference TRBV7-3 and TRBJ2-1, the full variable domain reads GAGVSQTPSNKVTEKGKYVELRCDPISGHTALYWYRQSLGQGPEFLIYFQGTGAADDSGLPNDRFFAVRPEGSVSTLKIQRTERGDSAVYLCASSLQGGNEQFFGPGTRLTVL.

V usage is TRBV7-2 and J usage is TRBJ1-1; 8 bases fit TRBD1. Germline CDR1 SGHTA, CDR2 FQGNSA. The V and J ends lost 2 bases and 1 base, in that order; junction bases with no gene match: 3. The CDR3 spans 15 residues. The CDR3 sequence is CASSLWTGTNTEAFF. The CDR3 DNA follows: TGTGCCAGCAGCTTATGGACAGGGACGAACACTGAAGCTTTCTTT.

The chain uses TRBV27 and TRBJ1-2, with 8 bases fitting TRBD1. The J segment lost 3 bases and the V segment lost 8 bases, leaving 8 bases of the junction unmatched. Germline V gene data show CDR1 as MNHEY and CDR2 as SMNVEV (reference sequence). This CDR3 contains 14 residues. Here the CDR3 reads CASSRGHADYGYTF. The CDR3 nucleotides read TGTGCCAGCTCCAGGGGGCATGCGGACTATGGCTACACCTTC.